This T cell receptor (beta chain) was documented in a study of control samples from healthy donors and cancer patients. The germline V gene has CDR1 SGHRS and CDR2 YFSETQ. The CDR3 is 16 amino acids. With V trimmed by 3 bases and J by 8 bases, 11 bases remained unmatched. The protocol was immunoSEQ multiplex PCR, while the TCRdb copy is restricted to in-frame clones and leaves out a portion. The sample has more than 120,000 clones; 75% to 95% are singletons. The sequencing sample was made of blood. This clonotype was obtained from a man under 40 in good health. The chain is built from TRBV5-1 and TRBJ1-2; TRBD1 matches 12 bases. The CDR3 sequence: CASSWAPGQGAAGYTF. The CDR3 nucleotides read TGCGCCAGCAGCTGGGCCCCGGGACAGGGGGCGGCAGGCTACACCTTC.